This T cell receptor (beta chain) was identified in a study of shared clonotypes between healthy human individuals. The study's findings and limits: Researchers sampled only blood; tissue repertoires likely differ. The generation probabilities recorded for non-shared clonotypes fell below those of clonotypes shared by all four donors.

The CDR3 has 14 residues. Germline V gives CDR1 SEHNR, CDR2 FQNEAQ (reference sequence). CD45RA+ naive and CD45RA-negative memory subsets were separated from CD4+ cells. Sequencing used immunoSEQ multiplex PCR; TCRdb keeps in-frame clones, though not all of them. Found here are 200,000 to 250,000 clones, just over 65% of them singletons; the top ten hold approximately 10%. Details on this clone: Antigen: not known. The junction departs from the called germline gene at one end, perhaps through a read error.

Sample: memory CD4+ T cells sorted from blood. The subset: CD45RA-negative fraction. This clonotype was obtained from a young man in good health. The rearrangement links TRBV7-9 to TRBJ2-1, with 15 bases lining up with TRBD2. CDR3 region: CASSSGLAGGSWIF. For the CDR3, the DNA is TGTGCCAGCAGCTCAGGACTAGCGGGAGGGTCGTGGATCTTC.